This note documents a single T cell receptor (beta chain) sequence. What it binds is not known. The sample originates from a study of glioma-infiltrating T cells. Study-level results: Gliomas, especially low-grade, showed above-expected tissue-blood divergence; non-neoplastic patients showed below. Only very few CDR3 sequences appeared in both tissue and blood.

The CDR3 loop spans 14 amino acids. CDR1 and CDR2 (germline): DFQATT, SNEGSKA (reference sequence). The iRepertoire nested amplicon-rescue multiplex PCR amplified TCR alpha and beta CDR3s from RNA. Input was roughly 100-450 ng of tissue mRNA or PBMC total RNA. TCRdb independently ran MiXCR on the multiplex PCR reads; one entry per CDR3 protein. The repertoire has some 190,000 distinct CDR3 sequences, 32% of them found once; the top ten carry around 21%. This receptor was identified in a human donor with low-grade glioma or glioblastoma, undergoing nonglioma brain surgery, or in good health (not recorded which). V and J are TRBV20-1 and TRBJ2-1; 10 bases fit TRBD1. Input material: glioma tissue, nonneoplastic brain tissue, or PBMCs (not recorded which). In DNA, the CDR3 is TGCGGTGTGGGACGGACAGGGGGTGGCAATGAGCAGTTCTTC. Translated, it gives CGVGRTGGGNEQFF.